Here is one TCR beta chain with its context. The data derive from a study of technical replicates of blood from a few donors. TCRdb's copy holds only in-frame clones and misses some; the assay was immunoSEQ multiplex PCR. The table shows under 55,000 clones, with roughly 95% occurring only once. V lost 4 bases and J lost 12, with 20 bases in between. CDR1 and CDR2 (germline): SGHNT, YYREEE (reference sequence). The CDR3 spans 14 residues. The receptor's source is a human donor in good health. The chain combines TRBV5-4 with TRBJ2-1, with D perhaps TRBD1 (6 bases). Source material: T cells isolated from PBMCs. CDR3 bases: TGTGCCAGCAGCCACCGACCAGGGGCGCTTGGGCAGTTCTTC. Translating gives CASSHRPGALGQFF.